This T cell receptor beta chain appears in the sequencing data of a study of CD8+ T cells in alopecia areata. Overall study: Scoring treated patients' severity relied on the percentage of scalp area affected.

The authors extracted RNA and reverse transcribed it into cDNA as the sequencing template. The table came from immunoSEQ multiplex PCR; TCRdb's copy has only in-frame clones and leaves some out. This sample has 80,000 or so clones, with approximately 66% found just once. Regarding the study as a whole: Both scalp clonality and the expanded CD8+ clones among the top 100 showed a significant decrease with tofacitinib.

Treatment meaning: oral pan-JAK inhibitor, 5-10 mg twice daily. This CDR3 spans 13 amino acids. Germline V gene lookup returns CDR1 SQVTM and CDR2 ANQGSEA. V gave up 0 bases and J gave up 5 bases, with 7 bases separating them. Comments on this clone: Its antigen is still unknown.

This clonotype originated in a human donor with alopecia areata. Sequenced material: CD8+ T cells sorted from blood, taken at week 24, from a patient treated with tofacitinib. The chain uses TRBV29-1 and TRBJ2-2, with D unresolved. The CDR3, as DNA: TGCAGCGTTGAAGATCTCAGGACCGGGGAGCTGTTTTTT. Its translation: CSVEDLRTGELFF.